This T cell receptor (beta chain) originates from a study of cytotoxic CD8 clonotypes in ibrutinib-treated CLL. The wider study: The subjects consisted of ten to twelve relapsed/refractory and approximately 15 treatment-naive individuals, with around 17 IGHV unmutated. After a median 12 months on treatment (6 to 36), response samples were drawn.

Germline assignment: CDR1 MDHEN and CDR2 SYDVKM. This CDR3 contains 11 residues. T cells were sequenced at a targeted depth of 1 in 200,000 to 1 in 1 million. Sequencing used immunoSEQ multiplex PCR; TCRdb keeps in-frame clones, though not all of them. The sample has 300,000 or so clones, over 60% seen once. Roughly 2 micrograms of genomic DNA from cryopreserved PBMCs went into TCR beta libraries. This material consisted of PBMCs, taken after 36 months of ibrutinib treatment. This clonotype was obtained from a human donor with chronic lymphocytic leukemia. The chain has TRBV28 and TRBJ2-5; 7 nucleotides line up with TRBD1. The CDR3 loop is CATGDVETQYF. In DNA form, the CDR3 reads TGTGCAACAGGGGATGTGGAGACCCAGTACTTC.